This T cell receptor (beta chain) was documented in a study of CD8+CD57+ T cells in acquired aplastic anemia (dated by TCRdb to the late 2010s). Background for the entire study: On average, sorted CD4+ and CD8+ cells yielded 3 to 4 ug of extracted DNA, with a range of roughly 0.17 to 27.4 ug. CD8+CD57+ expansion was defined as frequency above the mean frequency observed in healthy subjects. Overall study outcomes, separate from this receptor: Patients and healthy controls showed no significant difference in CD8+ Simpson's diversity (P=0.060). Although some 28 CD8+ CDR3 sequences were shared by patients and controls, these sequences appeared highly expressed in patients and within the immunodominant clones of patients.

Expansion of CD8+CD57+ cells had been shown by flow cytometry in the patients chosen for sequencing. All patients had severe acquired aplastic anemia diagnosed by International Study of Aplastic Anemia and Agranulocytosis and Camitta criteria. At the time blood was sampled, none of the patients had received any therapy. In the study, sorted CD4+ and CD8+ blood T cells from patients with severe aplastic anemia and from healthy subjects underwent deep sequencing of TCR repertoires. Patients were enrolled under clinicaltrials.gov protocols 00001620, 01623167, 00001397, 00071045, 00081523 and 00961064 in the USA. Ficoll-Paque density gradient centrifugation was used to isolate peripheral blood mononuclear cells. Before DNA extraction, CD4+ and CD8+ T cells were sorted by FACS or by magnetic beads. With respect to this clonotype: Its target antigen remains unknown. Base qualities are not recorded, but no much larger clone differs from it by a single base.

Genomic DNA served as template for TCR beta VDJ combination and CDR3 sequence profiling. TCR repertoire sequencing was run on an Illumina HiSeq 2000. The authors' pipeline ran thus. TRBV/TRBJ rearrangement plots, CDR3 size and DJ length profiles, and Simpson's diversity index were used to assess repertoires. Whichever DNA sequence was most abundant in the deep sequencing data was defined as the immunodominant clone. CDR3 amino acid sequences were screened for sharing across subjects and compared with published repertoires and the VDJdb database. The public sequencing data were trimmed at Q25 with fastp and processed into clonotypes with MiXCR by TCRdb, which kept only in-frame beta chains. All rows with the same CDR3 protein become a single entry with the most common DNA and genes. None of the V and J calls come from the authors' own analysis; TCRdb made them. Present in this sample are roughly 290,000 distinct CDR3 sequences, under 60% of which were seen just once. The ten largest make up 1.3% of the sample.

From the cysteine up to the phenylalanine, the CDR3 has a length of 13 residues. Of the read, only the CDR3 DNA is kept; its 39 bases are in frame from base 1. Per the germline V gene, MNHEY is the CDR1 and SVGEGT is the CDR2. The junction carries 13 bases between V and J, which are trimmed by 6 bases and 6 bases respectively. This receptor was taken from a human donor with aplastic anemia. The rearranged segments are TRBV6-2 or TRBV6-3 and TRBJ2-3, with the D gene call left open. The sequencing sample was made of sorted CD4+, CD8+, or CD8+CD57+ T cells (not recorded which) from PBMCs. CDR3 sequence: CASSRQVYDTQYF. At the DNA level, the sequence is TGTGCCAGCAGCCGCCAGGTGTATGATACGCAGTATTTT.